The T cell receptor (beta chain) described here comes from a study of blood T cell repertoires in COVID-19 (dated by TCRdb to the early 2020s). General notes on the study: Samples from collaborators originated in the United States, Italy and Spain and spanned both the acute and convalescent phases of COVID-19. The material from the prospective study consisted of cDNA or gDNA derived from T cells, B-cell-depleted T cells, or PBMCs. Where available, HLA class I and class II types were taken from metadata supplied by the sample provider and were not determined by assay-based typing. The samples were drawn from two sources: the first 160 participants of the ongoing ImmuneRACE study, and 1,254 subjects contributed by 6 global collaborators. The dataset comprised deeply sampled blood TCRbeta repertoires from subjects exposed to, actively infected with, or recovered from COVID-19. The repertoires were released in a freely available public database intended as a resource for research on the immune response to SARS-CoV-2. Sample metadata almost always included a de-identified subject ID, COVID-19 status, age in years and sex. Overall results and qualifications from the work: Clinical and demographic metadata were provided uncurated, with the amount varying by source and participant.

On this clone: The antigen this receptor binds is unknown. No much larger clonotype is one base removed from it; base qualities were not supplied.

Each collaborating institution followed its own protocols to collect whole blood in K2EDTA tubes. For TCRbeta analysis, collaborator samples were shipped as frozen whole blood, as isolated PBMCs, or as DNA extracted from either sample type. TCRbeta CDR3 regions were amplified from genomic DNA using the immunoSEQ Assay, a bias-controlled multiplex PCR. Per the source publication's procedure: Within the assay, amplification of reference gene primers was used to estimate how many nucleated cells each sample contained. Sequence reads were collapsed and filtered to measure the absolute abundance of every unique TCRbeta CDR3 rearrangement. Productive Simpson clonality was computed per sample as the square root of Simpson's diversity index over productive rearrangements. TCRdb provides this immuneACCESS table in a form limited to in-frame rearrangements. Some clones are lacking; in checked studies, under half of them reflect an unresolved V gene, and why the rest are absent is not known. The DNA gave D and trimming, while V, J and clone size come from that table. The sample table shows some 38,000 clones, and approximately 89% are seen once. Approximately 40% of the sample comes from the top ten.

Relative to germline, V is 6 bases shorter and J is 6 bases shorter, with 21 bases between their ends. The CDR3 spans 16 residues, from the cysteine through the phenylalanine. Only the CDR3 region is kept as DNA, spanning 48 bases read in frame from base 1. CDR1 LGHNT and CDR2 FRNRAP were looked up in the germline V gene. The rearranged chain carries TRBV12-5 and TRBJ2-1; TRBD1 is perhaps the D gene, given 6 matching bases. This clonotype originated in a man in his sixties with active or convalescent COVID-19. The sequencing sample was made of peripheral blood. The CDR3 sequence is CASGRETGNLGNEQFF. DNA sequence: TGTGCTAGTGGGAGGGAAACAGGGAATTTGGGCAATGAGCAGTTCTTC.